The text below deals with one T cell receptor beta chain. This specimen comes from a study of cytotoxic CD8 clonotypes in ibrutinib-treated CLL. The germline V gene encodes CDR1 SGDLS and CDR2 YYNGEE. The CDR3 totals 14 residues. After removal of 2 bases from V and 9 bases from J, the junction contained 7 bases not matched to a gene. Profiling relied on immunoSEQ multiplex PCR, and the TCRdb table lists in-frame clones only, not all of them. The sample records tens of thousands of clones, approximately 71% being singletons. The specimen was PBMCs, collected at disease progression, from a patient treated with ibrutinib. The source of this sequence is a human donor with chronic lymphocytic leukemia. V gene TRBV9 combines with J gene TRBJ2-7; 11 bases match TRBD2. CDR3: CASSVGTSGARQYF. The DNA of the CDR3 is TGTGCCAGCAGCGTTGGGACTAGCGGCGCACGGCAGTACTTC.